This is a list of T cell receptor beta chains from one sample in a study of T cell repertoires in cytomegalovirus infection. MiXCR, run by TCRdb on the reads, gives a single entry per CDR3 protein. The sample lists around 260,000 distinct CDR3 sequences, under 30% occurring once. Sequenced material: PBMCs. The receptors come from a human donor in good health (CMV status not recorded). Some clones in this sample may be carry-over from other donors' samples. CDR3s include the opening cysteine and the closing phenylalanine or tryptophan. Each record gives: clone size, J gene, V gene, CDR3 length, D gene, CDR3 DNA, CDR3 protein. A D gene is named only where the DNA matches it firmly. The listing skips clone size in some rows; elsewhere it reads once, few, many or a size class.

clone_size: once; j_call: TRBJ1-5; v_call: TRBV15; cdr3_length: 15; d_call: TRBD1; cdr3_nt: TGTGCCACCAGCAGAGAACAGGGGGCCAGCCAGCCCCAGCATTTT; cdr3_aa: CATSREQGASQPQHF
clone_size: NA; j_call: TRBJ1-6; v_call: TRBV20-1; cdr3_length: 17; d_call: NA; cdr3_nt: TGCAGTGCTAGAGATCATGGCAGGGGAAGCTATAATTCACCCCTCCACTTT; cdr3_aa: CSARDHGRGSYNSPLHF
clone_size: many; j_call: TRBJ2-5; v_call: TRBV7-2; cdr3_length: 14; d_call: NA; cdr3_nt: TGTGCCAGCAGCTTATTTGGACAGCAAGAGACCCAGTACTTC; cdr3_aa: CASSLFGQQETQYF
clone_size: NA; j_call: TRBJ2-2; v_call: TRBV6-2/TRBV6-3; cdr3_length: 16; d_call: NA; cdr3_nt: TGTGCCAGCCGCAGAGGGGGAGGTCTCAACACCGGGGAGCTGTTTTTT; cdr3_aa: CASRRGGGLNTGELFF
clone_size: many; j_call: TRBJ2-1; v_call: TRBV11-2; cdr3_length: 19; d_call: NA; cdr3_nt: TGTGCCAGCAGCTCCCCCCCAAGGCATAGCGATCGCTCCTACAATGAGCAGTTCTTC; cdr3_aa: CASSSPPRHSDRSYNEQFF
clone_size: NA; j_call: TRBJ2-2; v_call: TRBV24-1; cdr3_length: 16; d_call: TRBD1; cdr3_nt: TGTGCCACCAGTGATTTCGGGACAGGGTACACCGGGGAGCTGTTTTTT; cdr3_aa: CATSDFGTGYTGELFF
clone_size: many; j_call: TRBJ1-1; v_call: TRBV7-2; cdr3_length: 12; d_call: NA; cdr3_nt: TGTGCCAGCACGAACCCCGGCACTGAAGCTTTCTTT; cdr3_aa: CASTNPGTEAFF
clone_size: many; j_call: TRBJ2-1; v_call: TRBV12-3/TRBV12-4; cdr3_length: 16; d_call: TRBD2; cdr3_nt: TGTGCCAGCACCCCTCGTGGGGCTAGCGGGAGAAATGAGCAGTTCTTC; cdr3_aa: CASTPRGASGRNEQFF
clone_size: NA; j_call: TRBJ2-7; v_call: TRBV6-2/TRBV6-3; cdr3_length: 12; d_call: NA; cdr3_nt: TGTGCCAGCAGCTCCGACTGGTTCGAGCAGTACTTC; cdr3_aa: CASSSDWFEQYF
clone_size: many; j_call: TRBJ2-3; v_call: TRBV6-2/TRBV6-3; cdr3_length: 12; d_call: NA; cdr3_nt: TGTGCCAGCCGTGATGTCGGGGATACGCAGTATTTT; cdr3_aa: CASRDVGDTQYF
clone_size: many; j_call: TRBJ1-1; v_call: TRBV7-2; cdr3_length: 15; d_call: TRBD1; cdr3_nt: TGTGCCAGCAGCGCGAACAGGGGGCTCAACACTGAAGCTTTCTTT; cdr3_aa: CASSANRGLNTEAFF
clone_size: once; j_call: TRBJ2-7; v_call: TRBV11-2; cdr3_length: 14; d_call: TRBD2; cdr3_nt: TGTGCCAGCAGCCAGGGGACTAGCGGGGGGAACCAGTACTTC; cdr3_aa: CASSQGTSGGNQYF
clone_size: NA; j_call: TRBJ2-7; v_call: TRBV10-2; cdr3_length: 13; d_call: NA; cdr3_nt: TGCGCCAGCAGTGAGTCCCTTACCTACGAGCAGTACTTC; cdr3_aa: CASSESLTYEQYF
clone_size: once; j_call: TRBJ1-1; v_call: TRBV2; cdr3_length: 12; d_call: NA; cdr3_nt: TGTGCCAGCAGGCAGCCGGGGACTGAAGCTTTCTTT; cdr3_aa: CASRQPGTEAFF
clone_size: NA; j_call: TRBJ2-3; v_call: TRBV5-5; cdr3_length: 15; d_call: NA; cdr3_nt: TGTGCCGGCGAAACGGCGGGGTCTAGCACAGATACGCAGTATTTT; cdr3_aa: CAGETAGSSTDTQYF
clone_size: few; j_call: TRBJ1-1; v_call: TRBV2; cdr3_length: 13; d_call: TRBD1; cdr3_nt: TGTGCCAGCGTGGGACAGGTGAACACTGAAGCTTTCTTT; cdr3_aa: CASVGQVNTEAFF
clone_size: many; j_call: TRBJ1-5; v_call: TRBV7-2; cdr3_length: 16; d_call: NA; cdr3_nt: TGTGCCAGCAGACAATCCACGGGAGGAGGGAGTCAGCCCCAGCATTTT; cdr3_aa: CASRQSTGGGSQPQHF
clone_size: few; j_call: TRBJ2-1; v_call: TRBV7-2; cdr3_length: 14; d_call: TRBD2; cdr3_nt: TGTGCCAGCAGCTTAGGCCCGGGAGGGCATGAGCAGTTCTTC; cdr3_aa: CASSLGPGGHEQFF
clone_size: NA; j_call: TRBJ2-3; v_call: TRBV12-3/TRBV12-4; cdr3_length: 18; d_call: TRBD2; cdr3_nt: TGTGCCAGCAGTTTAGGTGCTAGCGGGAGACCCAGCACAGATACGCAGTATTTT; cdr3_aa: CASSLGASGRPSTDTQYF
clone_size: many; j_call: TRBJ2-7; v_call: TRBV28; cdr3_length: 16; d_call: TRBD1; cdr3_nt: TGTGCCAGCAGTTTATGGACAGGGGGCATGTCCTACGAGCAGTACTTC; cdr3_aa: CASSLWTGGMSYEQYF
clone_size: many; j_call: TRBJ2-7; v_call: TRBV7-2; cdr3_length: 18; d_call: TRBD2; cdr3_nt: TGTGCCAGCAGCTTACGGATCCTCCCGACTAGCGGCTCCTACGAGCAGTACTTC; cdr3_aa: CASSLRILPTSGSYEQYF
clone_size: NA; j_call: TRBJ1-1; v_call: TRBV5-1; cdr3_length: 14; d_call: TRBD1; cdr3_nt: TGCGCCAGCAGCCAAGGACAGGGGGGAACTGAAGCTTTCTTT; cdr3_aa: CASSQGQGGTEAFF
clone_size: NA; j_call: TRBJ2-1; v_call: TRBV3-1; cdr3_length: 12; d_call: NA; cdr3_nt: TGTGCCAGCAGCCAAGCTTTGACTACGCAGTTCTTC; cdr3_aa: CASSQALTTQFF
clone_size: NA; j_call: TRBJ1-4; v_call: TRBV12-3/TRBV12-4; cdr3_length: 13; d_call: TRBD1; cdr3_nt: TGTGCCAGCAGTGCGACAGGGCTTGAAAAACTGTTTTTT; cdr3_aa: CASSATGLEKLFF
clone_size: many; j_call: TRBJ2-5; v_call: TRBV7-2; cdr3_length: 14; d_call: NA; cdr3_nt: TGTGCCAGCAGCTTAGATGGCATCCAAGAGACCCAGTACTTC; cdr3_aa: CASSLDGIQETQYF
clone_size: NA; j_call: TRBJ2-3; v_call: TRBV29-1; cdr3_length: 15; d_call: TRBD1; cdr3_nt: TGCAGCGTTGTAGGGACAGGGGGCCCGTCAGATACGCAGTATTTT; cdr3_aa: CSVVGTGGPSDTQYF
clone_size: many; j_call: TRBJ2-3; v_call: TRBV7-2; cdr3_length: 13; d_call: TRBD1; cdr3_nt: TGTGCCAGCAGCTTCGACAGGGAAGATACGCAGTATTTT; cdr3_aa: CASSFDREDTQYF
clone_size: NA; j_call: TRBJ1-1; v_call: TRBV7-6; cdr3_length: 13; d_call: NA; cdr3_nt: TGTGCCAGCAGCCTAGGGCGGGCAGGGGAAGCTTTCTTT; cdr3_aa: CASSLGRAGEAFF
clone_size: NA; j_call: TRBJ2-7; v_call: TRBV28; cdr3_length: 13; d_call: NA; cdr3_nt: TGTGCCAGCAGGAACAACAGGGCCTACGAGCAGTACTTC; cdr3_aa: CASRNNRAYEQYF
clone_size: few; j_call: TRBJ1-2; v_call: TRBV28; cdr3_length: 14; d_call: NA; cdr3_nt: TGTGCCAGCAGTTTTTCTATAGGGAACTATGGCTACACCTTC; cdr3_aa: CASSFSIGNYGYTF
clone_size: NA; j_call: TRBJ2-5; v_call: TRBV7-6; cdr3_length: 14; d_call: TRBD1; cdr3_nt: TGTGCCAGCAGCTCGGACAGGGGGAGCGCGACCCAGTACTTC; cdr3_aa: CASSSDRGSATQYF
clone_size: NA; j_call: TRBJ2-7; v_call: TRBV7-9; cdr3_length: 14; d_call: TRBD1; cdr3_nt: TGTGCCAGCAGCCGCGGACAGGGGGTAGACGAGCAGTACTTC; cdr3_aa: CASSRGQGVDEQYF
clone_size: few; j_call: TRBJ2-1; v_call: TRBV19; cdr3_length: 14; d_call: NA; cdr3_nt: TGTGCCAGTAAGCAGAGGAGCTCCTACAATGAGCAGTTCTTC; cdr3_aa: CASKQRSSYNEQFF
clone_size: NA; j_call: TRBJ1-1; v_call: TRBV25-1; cdr3_length: 14; d_call: TRBD1; cdr3_nt: TGTGCCAGCAGTGGGGACAGGGGGCCCACTGAAGCTTTCTTT; cdr3_aa: CASSGDRGPTEAFF
clone_size: NA; j_call: TRBJ2-3; v_call: TRBV3-1; cdr3_length: 14; d_call: TRBD1; cdr3_nt: TGTGCCAGCAACCCGACAGGGAGCACAGATACGCAGTATTTT; cdr3_aa: CASNPTGSTDTQYF
clone_size: many; j_call: TRBJ1-6; v_call: TRBV7-2; cdr3_length: 15; d_call: NA; cdr3_nt: TGTGCCAGCAGCTTAGTTCCGGGACGCGGATCACCCCTCCACTTT; cdr3_aa: CASSLVPGRGSPLHF
clone_size: NA; j_call: TRBJ2-3; v_call: TRBV28; cdr3_length: 16; d_call: TRBD2; cdr3_nt: TGTGCCAGCAGCACCTATAAGGGACTAGCGGGAGGTACGCAGTATTTT; cdr3_aa: CASSTYKGLAGGTQYF
clone_size: many; j_call: TRBJ2-1; v_call: TRBV7-2; cdr3_length: 15; d_call: TRBD2; cdr3_nt: TGTGCCAGCAGCTTAGTCGGGACTACTCACAATGAGCAGTTCTTC; cdr3_aa: CASSLVGTTHNEQFF
clone_size: few; j_call: TRBJ1-4; v_call: TRBV12-3/TRBV12-4; cdr3_length: 12; d_call: NA; cdr3_nt: TGTGCCAGCAGCTTACAGAGGGAAAAACTGTTTTTT; cdr3_aa: CASSLQREKLFF
clone_size: few; j_call: TRBJ1-1; v_call: TRBV29-1; cdr3_length: 14; d_call: NA; cdr3_nt: TGCAGCGTTGAGAGGGGGGGCCGGTACACTGAAGCTTTCTTT; cdr3_aa: CSVERGGRYTEAFF
clone_size: once; j_call: TRBJ2-1; v_call: TRBV7-4; cdr3_length: 15; d_call: TRBD2; cdr3_nt: TGTGCCAGCAGCCCCCGACTAGCGGGAGTCGATGAGCAGTTCTTC; cdr3_aa: CASSPRLAGVDEQFF
clone_size: many; j_call: TRBJ2-5; v_call: TRBV6-1; cdr3_length: 16; d_call: TRBD2; cdr3_nt: TGTGCCAGCTCTAGGACTAGCGGGGGGTGGGGGGAGACCCAGTACTTC; cdr3_aa: CASSRTSGGWGETQYF
clone_size: few; j_call: TRBJ1-2; v_call: TRBV2; cdr3_length: 14; d_call: NA; cdr3_nt: TGTGCCAGCAGTGACAGGGGAGTCAACTATGGCTACACCTTC; cdr3_aa: CASSDRGVNYGYTF
clone_size: NA; j_call: TRBJ2-6; v_call: TRBV28; cdr3_length: 14; d_call: NA; cdr3_nt: TGTGCCAGCAGCCGGGGGTCTGGGGCCAACGTCCTGACTTTC; cdr3_aa: CASSRGSGANVLTF